This TCR beta chain comes out of a study of T cells in Graves' hyperthyroidism and ophthalmopathy. Overall study findings and caveats: Classification by a 13 V-J model distinguished ophthalmopathy from stable hyperthyroidism.

Each patient was aged 18 to 65 and had newly diagnosed hyperthyroidism of under 2 months' duration. In making diagnoses, clinical symptoms, serum thyroxine and TRAb, thyroid ultrasound and orbital computed tomography were all used. As for this clonotype: The target antigen is unknown.

V was trimmed by 6 bases and J by 2 bases, leaving 17 bases between them. This CDR3 contains 15 residues. The germline gives CDR1 MRHNA, CDR2 SNTAGT. Amplified TCR beta CDR3 regions derived from RNA transcripts. HTBI primers were used for first-round RT-PCR of the TCR CDR3. TCRdb reprocessed the multiplex PCR reads via MiXCR and lists one record per CDR3 protein. In the table there are a few hundred thousand distinct CDR3 sequences, approximately 14% of which are singletons. This receptor was taken from a woman under 30 with Graves' hyperthyroidism. The rearrangement uses TRBV6-4 and TRBJ2-7; possible D gene TRBD2, 5 bases. Sequencing used blood. The chain's CDR3 is CASSLAVTEAYEQYF. The CDR3 coding sequence is TGTGCCAGCAGCCTAGCCGTCACAGAAGCCTACGAGCAGTACTTC.